These T cell receptor beta chains were read from a single sample in a study of tumor and adjacent non-tumor tissue in lung cancer. TCRdb re-called the multiplex PCR reads through MiXCR, storing one row per CDR3 protein. The sample lists some 120,000 distinct CDR3 sequences, 66% occurring once. Sequencing was carried out using lung tumor tissue. These receptors all come from a man aged 30-40 years with non-small cell lung cancer. Each CDR3 is given with its conserved first and last residue. A D gene is named only where the DNA matches it firmly. For some rows the clone size is stated as once, few or many, or as a class when expanded; others skip it.

V,D,J,size,CDR3,DNA
TRBV10-3,.,TRBJ2-3,many,CAISEGGGATDTQYF,TGTGCCATCAGTGAAGGGGGGGGAGCCACAGATACGCAGTATTTT
TRBV4-2,.,TRBJ2-5,.,CASSQGAAETQYF,TGTGCCAGTAGCCAAGGCGCGGCTGAGACCCAGTACTTC
TRBV5-8,TRBD1,TRBJ2-5,few,CASSWGQGAESQYF,TGTGCCAGCAGCTGGGGACAGGGGGCTGAGTCCCAGTACTTC
TRBV28,.,TRBJ2-7,few,CASSPPTSSSYEQYF,TGTGCCAGCAGCCCCCCTACGTCGAGCTCCTACGAGCAGTACTTC
TRBV13,.,TRBJ2-1,.,CASDRQPSYNEQFF,TGTGCCAGCGACAGACAGCCTTCCTACAATGAGCAGTTCTTC
TRBV6-5,.,TRBJ2-2,.,CASSYGTITGELFF,TGTGCCAGCAGTTACGGTACGATCACCGGGGAGCTGTTTTTT
TRBV11-2,TRBD2,TRBJ2-2,.,CASSLTSGALTGELLF,TGTGCCAGCAGCTTAACAAGCGGGGCGTTGACCGGGGAGCTGCTTTTT
TRBV5-1,.,TRBJ2-1,.,CASSLGSYNEQFF,TGCGCCAGCAGCTTGGGATCCTACAATGAGCAGTTCTTC
TRBV11-2,.,TRBJ2-7,many,CASSLDFNGMTGPSYEQYF,TGTGCCAGCAGCTTAGATTTTAACGGTATGACAGGTCCCTCCTACGAGCAGTACTTC
TRBV20-1,.,TRBJ2-7,.,CSTSPGSSNDQYF,TGCAGTACTAGCCCCGGGAGCTCCAACGACCAGTACTTC
TRBV11-1,.,TRBJ2-4,.,CASTHSRRVTKNIQYF,TGTGCCAGTACCCACTCACGCAGGGTGACCAAAAACATTCAGTACTTC
TRBV4-2,.,TRBJ2-7,many,CASSQAPDLAYEQYF,TGTGCCAGCAGCCAAGCCCCGGACTTAGCCTACGAGCAGTACTTC
TRBV4-3,TRBD1,TRBJ2-5,.,CASSQRGQGRETQYF,TGCGCCAGCAGCCAGAGGGGACAGGGGAGAGAGACCCAGTACTTC
TRBV12-3/TRBV12-4,.,TRBJ2-7,many,CASSASPLDYEQYF,TGTGCCAGCAGTGCCAGCCCGTTGGACTACGAGCAGTACTTC
TRBV20-1,TRBD1,TRBJ1-4,.,CSVNRGLVNEKLFF,TGCAGTGTTAACAGGGGGCTAGTTAATGAAAAACTGTTTTTT
TRBV6-2/TRBV6-3,.,TRBJ2-4,many,CASSYSAEKKNIQYF,TGTGCCAGCAGTTACTCAGCAGAGAAGAAAAACATTCAGTACTTC
TRBV28,.,TRBJ2-7,.,CASSLSAVSYSYEQYF,TGTGCCAGCAGTTTATCCGCAGTATCGTATTCCTACGAGCAATACTTC
TRBV20-1,.,TRBJ2-1,.,CSAGVDYNEQFF,TGCAGCGCTGGAGTCGACTACAATGAGCAGTTCTTC
TRBV20-1,TRBD2,TRBJ2-3,.,CSASPGTIVPDTQYF,TGCAGTGCTAGTCCCGGGACTATCGTCCCAGATACGCAGTATTTT
TRBV11-2,TRBD1,TRBJ1-4,.,CVSNRGQVSATNEKLFF,TGTGTCAGCAACCGGGGACAGGTCTCTGCAACTAATGAAAAACTGTTTTTT
TRBV4-1,.,TRBJ2-7,many,CASSQDHGQSSEQYF,TGCGCCAGCAGCCAAGATCACGGCCAGTCGTCCGAGCAGTACTTC
TRBV11-1,.,TRBJ1-1,.,CVSSWTAAYTEAFF,TGTGTCAGCAGTTGGACAGCTGCATACACTGAAGCTTTCTTT
TRBV29-1,.,TRBJ2-5,.,CSARGSGEAQYF,TGCAGCGCCCGGGGGAGCGGCGAGGCCCAATACTTC
TRBV4-1,.,TRBJ1-6,.,CASSQREGNSPHHF,TGCGCCAGCAGCCAACGAGAAGGGAATTCACCCCACCACTTT
TRBV20-1,TRBD1,TRBJ1-5,many,CSARDDRGPQPQHF,TGCAGTGCTAGAGATGACAGGGGGCCTCAGCCCCAGCATTTT
TRBV20-1,.,TRBJ2-3,.,CSVRVPTNTQYF,TGCAGTGTTAGAGTGCCTACTAATACGCAGTATTTT
TRBV6-5,TRBD1,TRBJ1-4,.,CAGSQARTGELVF,TGTGCCGGCAGTCAGGCACGGACAGGGGAACTGGTTTTT
TRBV6-1,TRBD2,TRBJ2-5,.,CASSHREAGGPIGETQYF,TGTGCCAGCAGTCATCGCGAAGCGGGAGGTCCCATCGGGGAGACCCAGTACTTC
TRBV20-1,TRBD1,TRBJ2-1,.,CSGPSRGLNEQFF,TGCAGTGGTCCTAGCAGGGGGTTAAATGAGCAATTCTTC
TRBV20-1,TRBD1,TRBJ1-2,.,CSARKIRDADRANYGYTF,TGCAGTGCTAGAAAGATTAGGGACGCGGACAGGGCTAACTATGGCTACACCTTC
TRBV24-1,TRBD2,TRBJ2-1,.,CATSWASGSDEQFF,TGTGCCACCAGTTGGGCTAGCGGGAGCGATGAGCAGTTCTTC
TRBV20-1,.,TRBJ2-7,.,CSTRVGSDYEQYF,TGCAGTACTAGAGTCGGTTCCGACTACGAGCAGTACTTC
TRBV11-3,.,TRBJ2-1,.,CASSLVAAVSNKQFF,TGTGCCAGCAGCTTGGTGGCGGCCGTAAGCAATAAGCAGTTCTTC
TRBV11-3,.,TRBJ2-1,.,CASSFGPHKEQLF,TGTGCCAGCAGCTTCGGACCGCACAAAGAGCAGCTCTTC
TRBV4-1,TRBD1,TRBJ2-7,once,CASSHVAGGYVQYF,TGCGCCAGCAGTCATGTTGCAGGGGGCTATGTGCAGTACTTC
TRBV6-5,TRBD2,TRBJ2-3,.,CAKSYSGGVMDTQYF,TGTGCCAAGAGCTACTCGGGGGGAGTTATGGATACGCAGTATTTT
TRBV20-1,TRBD1,TRBJ1-5,.,CSARDSWDREPNQPHHF,TGCAGTGCTAGGGATAGTTGGGACAGGGAGCCTAATCAGCCCCATCATTTT
TRBV10-3,TRBD2,TRBJ2-1,.,CSISDDSGGAGEQLF,TGTTCCATCAGTGATGATAGCGGGGGGGCCGGAGAGCAGCTCTTC
TRBV10-3,.,TRBJ1-4,.,CAISVGGLLNEKLFF,TGTGCCATCAGTGTGGGTGGTCTTCTTAATGAAAAACTGTTTTTT
TRBV6-5,TRBD2,TRBJ2-7,.,CVRSWTSVITYEQYF,TGTGTCAGGAGTTGGACTAGCGTGATTACCTACGAGCAGTACTTC